This entry describes one TCR beta chain. The antigen is unknown. TCRdb reprocessed the reads with MiXCR, giving one entry per CDR3 protein. The sample has approximately 990,000 distinct CDR3 sequences; roughly 30% are singletons. CDR1 SGHDN and CDR2 FVKESK come from the germline V gene. The CDR3 extends over 13 amino acids. V lost 7 bases to trimming and J lost 5 bases, with 12 bases between them. This sample stems from a study of T cell repertoires in cytomegalovirus infection. The chain recombines TRBV14 with TRBJ1-3; D gene unclear. Sequenced material: cultured CD8+ T cells from PBMCs, taken from culture after CMV antigen stimulation. The sequence came from a human donor in good health (CMV status not recorded). Some clones in this sample may be carry-over from other donors' samples. This CDR3 reads CASNSRSRNTIYF. The CDR3, as DNA: TGTGCCAGCAACTCGCGCTCCCGAAACACCATATATTTT.